The rows below give T cell receptor beta chains drawn from one sample of a study of T cell changes during pregnancy in multiple sclerosis. The repertoire was sequenced with immunoSEQ multiplex PCR; TCRdb's copy has only in-frame clones and lacks some. The sample yields 85,000 to 130,000 clones, almost 95% seen once. Sequenced material: peripheral blood, taken before pregnancy. These receptor sequences come from a female donor with multiple sclerosis, enrolled in a pregnancy study. CDR3s include the opening cysteine and the closing phenylalanine or tryptophan. The order of the fields is CDR3 length, V gene, J gene, clone size, D gene, CDR3 DNA, CDR3 protein. The D gene is left open where the match is weak. Clone size is shown for a subset of rows, as once, few, many or a class of expanded clone.

len: 15; v_gene: TRBV7-2; j_gene: TRBJ2-7; abundance: .; d_gene: TRBD1; CDR3nt: TGTGCCAGCAGTTCTCCGGGACAGGTCTCCTACGAGCAGTACTTC; CDR3aa: CASSSPGQVSYEQYF
len: 16; v_gene: TRBV27; j_gene: TRBJ1-1; abundance: .; d_gene: TRBD1; CDR3nt: TGTGCCAGCAGCGGCCTACCCGGGACAGCGTGGATTGAAGCTTTCTTT; CDR3aa: CASSGLPGTAWIEAFF
len: 15; v_gene: TRBV4-1; j_gene: TRBJ2-5; abundance: .; d_gene: TRBD2; CDR3nt: TGCGCCAGCAGCCAAGGACTAGCGGTTGGGGGGACCCAGTACTTC; CDR3aa: CASSQGLAVGGTQYF
len: 14; v_gene: TRBV9; j_gene: TRBJ2-7; abundance: .; d_gene: TRBD1; CDR3nt: TGTGCCAGCAGCAGTTCGCAGGGGGCATACGAGCAGTACTTC; CDR3aa: CASSSSQGAYEQYF
len: 15; v_gene: TRBV6-6; j_gene: TRBJ1-2; abundance: .; d_gene: .; CDR3nt: TGTGCCAGCAGTCTACTCCTACAGGGCAGCTATGGCTACACCTTC; CDR3aa: CASSLLLQGSYGYTF
len: 13; v_gene: TRBV5-1; j_gene: TRBJ2-7; abundance: .; d_gene: .; CDR3nt: TGCGCCAGCAGCTTGGCTAGGAGCTACGAGCAGTACTTC; CDR3aa: CASSLARSYEQYF
len: 14; v_gene: TRBV7-2; j_gene: TRBJ1-1; abundance: once; d_gene: .; CDR3nt: TGTGCCAGCAGCTTAACTTCGGGAGAGACTGAAGCTTTCTTT; CDR3aa: CASSLTSGETEAFF
len: 14; v_gene: TRBV19; j_gene: TRBJ1-5; abundance: .; d_gene: .; CDR3nt: TGTGCCAGTAGTATCCCGGACAGCGTTTGGGCCCAGCATTTT; CDR3aa: CASSIPDSVWAQHF
len: 14; v_gene: TRBV4-3; j_gene: TRBJ1-2; abundance: .; d_gene: TRBD1; CDR3nt: TGCGCCAGCAGCCAAGACAACAGGGGGAATGGCTACACCTTC; CDR3aa: CASSQDNRGNGYTF
len: 14; v_gene: TRBV27; j_gene: TRBJ2-7; abundance: .; d_gene: TRBD2; CDR3nt: TGTGCCAGCAGTTCGGGACTAGCGGCCTACGAGCAGTACTTC; CDR3aa: CASSSGLAAYEQYF
len: 12; v_gene: TRBV19; j_gene: TRBJ1-2; abundance: .; d_gene: .; CDR3nt: TGTGCCACCCAGGATGATCCCGGTGGCTACACCTTC; CDR3aa: CATQDDPGGYTF
len: 15; v_gene: TRBV5-1; j_gene: TRBJ2-3; abundance: .; d_gene: TRBD1; CDR3nt: TGCGCCAGCTCCCGGACAGGACCTGTTGCAGATACGCAGTATTTT; CDR3aa: CASSRTGPVADTQYF
len: 15; v_gene: TRBV9; j_gene: TRBJ2-1; abundance: .; d_gene: TRBD2; CDR3nt: TGTGCCAGCAGCCTGGGAGCGGGGACCTACAATGAGCAGTTCTTC; CDR3aa: CASSLGAGTYNEQFF
len: 15; v_gene: TRBV9; j_gene: TRBJ1-1; abundance: .; d_gene: .; CDR3nt: TGTGCCAGCAGCGTAGCAGGGTCCTACGGCACTGAAGCTTTCTTT; CDR3aa: CASSVAGSYGTEAFF
len: 13; v_gene: TRBV30; j_gene: TRBJ1-2; abundance: .; d_gene: TRBD1; CDR3nt: TGTGCCCGCATCGGGGCAGGGGGCCGCGGCTACACCTTC; CDR3aa: CARIGAGGRGYTF
len: 16; v_gene: TRBV7-7; j_gene: TRBJ2-7; abundance: once; d_gene: .; CDR3nt: TGTGCCAGCAGCCCCAACCGGGACTGGCCACCCTACGAGCAGTACTTC; CDR3aa: CASSPNRDWPPYEQYF
len: 14; v_gene: TRBV6-5; j_gene: TRBJ2-3; abundance: .; d_gene: .; CDR3nt: TGTGCCAGCAAAGTAATAGCGCACACAGATACGCAGTATTTT; CDR3aa: CASKVIAHTDTQYF
len: 13; v_gene: TRBV4-2; j_gene: TRBJ2-7; abundance: .; d_gene: .; CDR3nt: TGTGCCAGCAGCCAAGAGACTAGGTCCGAGCAGTACTTC; CDR3aa: CASSQETRSEQYF
len: 13; v_gene: TRBV7-6; j_gene: TRBJ2-7; abundance: .; d_gene: TRBD2; CDR3nt: TGTGCCAGCAGCTTAGGGGGAGCGGGGGAGCAGTACTTC; CDR3aa: CASSLGGAGEQYF
len: 15; v_gene: TRBV7-2; j_gene: TRBJ2-1; abundance: .; d_gene: TRBD2; CDR3nt: TGTGCCAGCAGTCTTAGCGGGAGCTCCTACAATGAGCAGTTCTTC; CDR3aa: CASSLSGSSYNEQFF
len: 18; v_gene: TRBV5-8; j_gene: TRBJ1-4; abundance: .; d_gene: TRBD1; CDR3nt: TGTGCCAGCAGCCTGGGGGACAGCCCCTTCGCAACTAATGAAAAACTGTTTTTT; CDR3aa: CASSLGDSPFATNEKLFF
len: 16; v_gene: TRBV4-3; j_gene: TRBJ2-5; abundance: .; d_gene: .; CDR3nt: TGCGCCAGCAGCCCAACCTTCCGGGGTTACCAAGAGACCCAGTACTTC; CDR3aa: CASSPTFRGYQETQYF
len: 20; v_gene: TRBV10-3; j_gene: TRBJ2-6; abundance: .; d_gene: TRBD2; CDR3nt: TGTGCCATCAGTTCGTTGGGGCCTCTAGCGGGAGGTTCTGGGGCCAACGTCCTGACTTTC; CDR3aa: CAISSLGPLAGGSGANVLTF
len: 14; v_gene: TRBV27; j_gene: TRBJ1-1; abundance: .; d_gene: .; CDR3nt: TGTGCCAGCAGTTCGGGACTCCTGGACACTGAAGCTTTCTTT; CDR3aa: CASSSGLLDTEAFF
len: 15; v_gene: TRBV7-3; j_gene: TRBJ1-1; abundance: .; d_gene: TRBD1; CDR3nt: TGTGCCAGCAGCTTAACCGGACAGGGGACGACTGAAGCTTTCTTT; CDR3aa: CASSLTGQGTTEAFF
len: 15; v_gene: TRBV6-5; j_gene: TRBJ1-2; abundance: .; d_gene: .; CDR3nt: TGTGCCAGCAGTTACTCTGGCAGTAACCACTATGGCTACACCTTC; CDR3aa: CASSYSGSNHYGYTF
len: 13; v_gene: TRBV18; j_gene: TRBJ1-1; abundance: .; d_gene: .; CDR3nt: TGTGCCAGCTCACCACGACCCCGACTGAAGGCTTTCTTT; CDR3aa: CASSPRPRLKAFF
len: 14; v_gene: TRBV2; j_gene: TRBJ1-2; abundance: .; d_gene: TRBD1; CDR3nt: TGTGCCAGCAGTGAAGATGGACAGGGAGGAGGCTACACCTTC; CDR3aa: CASSEDGQGGGYTF
len: 17; v_gene: TRBV4-1; j_gene: TRBJ2-1; abundance: .; d_gene: TRBD2; CDR3nt: TGCGCCAGCAGCCAAGAGGGACTAGCGGGGTCGTGGAATGAGCAGTTCTTC; CDR3aa: CASSQEGLAGSWNEQFF
len: 15; v_gene: TRBV6-1; j_gene: TRBJ2-5; abundance: .; d_gene: .; CDR3nt: TGTGCCAGCAGTGAGGGAGGACTTAATGGAGAGACCCAGTACTTC; CDR3aa: CASSEGGLNGETQYF
len: 16; v_gene: TRBV7-2; j_gene: TRBJ1-3; abundance: .; d_gene: .; CDR3nt: TGTGCCAGCAGCTTCGCAGGGCAGAGCTCTGGAAACACCATATATTTT; CDR3aa: CASSFAGQSSGNTIYF
len: 15; v_gene: TRBV6-6; j_gene: TRBJ1-2; abundance: .; d_gene: TRBD1; CDR3nt: TGTGCCAGCAGCGCCGCTGGACAGGCCCGGGGAGGCTACACCTTC; CDR3aa: CASSAAGQARGGYTF
len: 14; v_gene: TRBV6-1; j_gene: TRBJ2-3; abundance: .; d_gene: .; CDR3nt: TGTGCCAGCAGTGCGACGTACTACACAGATACGCAGTATTTT; CDR3aa: CASSATYYTDTQYF
len: 13; v_gene: TRBV29-1; j_gene: TRBJ1-1; abundance: .; d_gene: .; CDR3nt: TGCAGCGTTGCGCGGCAGATGAACACTGAAGCTTTCTTT; CDR3aa: CSVARQMNTEAFF
len: 15; v_gene: TRBV7-9; j_gene: TRBJ2-1; abundance: .; d_gene: TRBD2; CDR3nt: TGTGCCAGCAGCCGGACTAGCGGGAGTCCGAATGAGCAGTTCTTC; CDR3aa: CASSRTSGSPNEQFF
len: 17; v_gene: TRBV10-3; j_gene: TRBJ2-3; abundance: .; d_gene: TRBD1; CDR3nt: TGTGCCATCAGTGATTCTAGGGGGACAGGGGTGGCAGATACGCAGTATTTT; CDR3aa: CAISDSRGTGVADTQYF
len: 16; v_gene: TRBV4-2; j_gene: TRBJ2-3; abundance: .; d_gene: TRBD2; CDR3nt: TGTGCCAGCAGACGTACTAGCGGGAGTACCACAGATACGCAGTATTTT; CDR3aa: CASRRTSGSTTDTQYF
len: 14; v_gene: TRBV18; j_gene: TRBJ2-7; abundance: .; d_gene: TRBD1; CDR3nt: TGTGCCAGCTCACCGGGACAGGGCTTTTTCGAGCAGTACTTC; CDR3aa: CASSPGQGFFEQYF
len: 12; v_gene: TRBV7-9; j_gene: TRBJ1-1; abundance: once; d_gene: .; CDR3nt: TGTGCCAGCAGCTGGGGGGGACCTGAAGCTTTCTTT; CDR3aa: CASSWGGPEAFF
len: 14; v_gene: TRBV7-9; j_gene: TRBJ1-1; abundance: .; d_gene: TRBD1; CDR3nt: TGTGCCAGCAGCGGCGGGACAGGGATATCTGAAGCTTTCTTT; CDR3aa: CASSGGTGISEAFF